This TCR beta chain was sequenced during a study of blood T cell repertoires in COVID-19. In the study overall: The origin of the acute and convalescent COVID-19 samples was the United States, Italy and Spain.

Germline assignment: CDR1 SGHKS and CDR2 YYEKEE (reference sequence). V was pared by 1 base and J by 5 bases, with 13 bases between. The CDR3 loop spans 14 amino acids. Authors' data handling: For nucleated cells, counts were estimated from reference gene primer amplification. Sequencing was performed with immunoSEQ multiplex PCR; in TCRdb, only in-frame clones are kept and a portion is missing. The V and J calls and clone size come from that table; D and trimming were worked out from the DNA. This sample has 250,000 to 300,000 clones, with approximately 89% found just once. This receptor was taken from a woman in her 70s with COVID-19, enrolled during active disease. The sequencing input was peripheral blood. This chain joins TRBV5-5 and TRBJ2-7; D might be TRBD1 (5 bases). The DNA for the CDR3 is TGTGCCAGCAGCTTGACAGGAACTCAGAACGAGCAGTACTTC. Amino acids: CASSLTGTQNEQYF.